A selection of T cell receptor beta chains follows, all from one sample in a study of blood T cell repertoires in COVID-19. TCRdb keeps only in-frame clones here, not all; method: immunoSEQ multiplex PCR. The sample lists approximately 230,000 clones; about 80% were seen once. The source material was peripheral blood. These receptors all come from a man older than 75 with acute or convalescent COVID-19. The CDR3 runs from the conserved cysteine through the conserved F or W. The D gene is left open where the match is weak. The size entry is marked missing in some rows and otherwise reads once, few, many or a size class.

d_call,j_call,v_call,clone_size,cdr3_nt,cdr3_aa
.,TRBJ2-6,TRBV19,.,TGTGCCAGTAGTATACGCCCCGGTGGGGCCAACGTCCTGACTTTC,CASSIRPGGANVLTF
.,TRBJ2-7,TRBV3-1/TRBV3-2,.,TGTGCCACTTCGTCGGGCTCCTACGAGCAGTACTTC,CATSSGSYEQYF
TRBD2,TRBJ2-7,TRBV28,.,TGTGCCAGCACCCGACCGGCGGGGGGGAATTACGAGCAGTACTTC,CASTRPAGGNYEQYF
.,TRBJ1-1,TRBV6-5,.,TGTGCCAGCAGTTACTCCGATGGCGGGGGAGAGGCTTTCTTT,CASSYSDGGGEAFF
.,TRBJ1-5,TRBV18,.,TGTGCCAGCGGACAGTTTAACCAGCCCCAGCATTTT,CASGQFNQPQHF
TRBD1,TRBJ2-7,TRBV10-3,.,TGTGCCATCAGGGGGGGCATTGGACAGGGCTACGAGCAGTACTTC,CAIRGGIGQGYEQYF
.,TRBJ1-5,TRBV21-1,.,TGTGCCAGCAGCCCCAGGGGCTCTAGCAATCAGCCCCAGCATTTT,CASSPRGSSNQPQHF
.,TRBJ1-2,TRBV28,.,TGTGCCAGCAGTTTAATGGCTTCTGGCTACACCTTC,CASSLMASGYTF
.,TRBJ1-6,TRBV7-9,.,TGTGCCAGCAGCTTAAGGTGGCAGGGCCCCTTAGGAGCACCCCTCCACTTT,CASSLRWQGPLGAPLHF
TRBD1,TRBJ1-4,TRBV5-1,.,TGCGCCAGCAGCAACAGGGGGCGGAATGAAAAACTGTTTTTT,CASSNRGRNEKLFF
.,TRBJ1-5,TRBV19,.,TGTGCCAGTAGTATATTCCTGGGGGGGCTTAGCAATCAGCCCCAGCATTTT,CASSIFLGGLSNQPQHF
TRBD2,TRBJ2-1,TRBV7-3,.,TGTGCCAGCAGCCCACAGGCGGGGGGTGAGCAGTTCTTC,CASSPQAGGEQFF
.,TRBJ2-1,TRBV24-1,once,TGTGCCACCAGTGATTCTAGAAATAAAGAGCAGTTCTTC,CATSDSRNKEQFF
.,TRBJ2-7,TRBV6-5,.,TGTGCCAGCAGTTACTCGCCGGGACATATAGCCTACGAGCAGTACTTC,CASSYSPGHIAYEQYF
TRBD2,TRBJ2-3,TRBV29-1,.,TGCAGCGTGGCGGGGGGAAACACAGATACGCAGTATTTT,CSVAGGNTDTQYF
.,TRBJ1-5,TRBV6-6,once,TGTGCCAGCAGTTCCAGGGACCCAGGGGCTCAGCCCCAGCATTTT,CASSSRDPGAQPQHF
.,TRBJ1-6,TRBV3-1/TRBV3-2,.,TGTGCCAGCACCCAAATGAGGCCAAATTCACCCCTCCACTTT,CASTQMRPNSPLHF
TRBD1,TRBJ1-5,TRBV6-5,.,TGTGCCAGCAGCCTTGACAGGGTAAATCAGCCCCAGCATTTT,CASSLDRVNQPQHF
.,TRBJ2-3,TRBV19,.,TGTGCCAGTAGTTTAAGCACAGATACGCAGTATTTT,CASSLSTDTQYF
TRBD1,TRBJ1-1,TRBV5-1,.,TGCGCCAGCAGCTTGGTCGGCAGGGGGCGATTTGACACTGAAGCTTTCTTT,CASSLVGRGRFDTEAFF
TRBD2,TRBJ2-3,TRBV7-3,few,TGTGCCAGCAGCCCACGGACTAGCGGGACTGGAGATACGCAGTATTTT,CASSPRTSGTGDTQYF
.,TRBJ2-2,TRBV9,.,TGTGCCAGCAGCCCCGATGGGCTATCTTCCACCGGGGAGCTGTTTTTT,CASSPDGLSSTGELFF
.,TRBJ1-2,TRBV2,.,TGTGCCAGCAGCGACGACGGAGCTGTAAAAGGCTACACCTTC,CASSDDGAVKGYTF
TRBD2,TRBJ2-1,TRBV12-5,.,TGTGCTAGTGGTTTGGTACGGGGACTAGCGGGGCGAGCCCGCTACAATGAGCAGTTCTTC,CASGLVRGLAGRARYNEQFF
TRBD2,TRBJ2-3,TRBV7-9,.,TGTGCCAGCAGCCAGCACTCAAGCAGCGGGAGGACCCAGCCGTATTTT,CASSQHSSSGRTQPYF
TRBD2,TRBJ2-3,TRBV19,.,TGTGCCAGTAGAACCGGGACTAGCGGCACAGATACGCAGTATTTT,CASRTGTSGTDTQYF
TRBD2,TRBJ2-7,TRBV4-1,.,TGCGCCAGCAGCCACCTGAGTGGCGGGAGCCATAATTACGAGCAGTACTTC,CASSHLSGGSHNYEQYF
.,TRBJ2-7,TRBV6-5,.,TGTGCCAGCACCAAGGCCGAGGTGGAGCAGTACTTC,CASTKAEVEQYF